A selection of T cell receptor beta chains follows, all from one sample in a study of blood T cells in healthy people across ages. Via MiXCR, TCRdb re-called the 5' RACE reads, giving one row per CDR3 protein. The sample comprises 700,000 to 950,000 distinct CDR3 sequences, 55% to 70% of which are singletons, and over 20% rests with the top ten. Source material: blood. The source of these receptors is a man aged 25-40 years in good health. CDR3s include the opening cysteine and the closing phenylalanine or tryptophan. The order of the fields is V gene, clone size, J gene, D gene, CDR3 protein, CDR3 DNA. D genes are given only for firm matches. Size values are once, few and many counts, or a class for expanded clones, and some rows have none.

TRBV12-3/TRBV12-4,.,TRBJ1-3,.,CASRPGTGNTIYF,TGTGCCAGCAGGCCAGGAACTGGAAACACCATATATTTT
TRBV12-3/TRBV12-4,once,TRBJ2-5,TRBD2,CASSFLSSGAETQYF,TGTGCCAGCAGTTTTCTCTCTAGCGGGGCTGAGACCCAGTACTTC
TRBV7-2,many,TRBJ2-3,.,CASSSSTDTQYF,TGTGCCAGCAGCTCTAGCACAGATACGCAGTATTTT
TRBV6-1,.,TRBJ1-1,.,CASGVYTEAFF,TGTGCCAGCGGGGTCTATACTGAAGCTTTCTTT
TRBV20-1,.,TRBJ2-4,TRBD2,CSARDYLAGGVNIQYF,TGCAGTGCTAGAGACTACTTAGCGGGGGGGGTCAACATTCAGTACTTC
TRBV7-2,.,TRBJ2-7,.,CASSQWETYEQYF,TGTGCCAGCAGCCAGTGGGAGACCTACGAGCAGTACTTC
TRBV29-1,few,TRBJ2-1,.,CSVKRDRSSYNEQFF,TGCAGCGTCAAGCGGGACAGGAGCTCCTACAATGAGCAGTTCTTC
TRBV7-9,.,TRBJ1-1,.,CASSLGGVNTEAFF,TGTGCCAGCAGCTTAGGGGGGGTTAACACTGAAGCTTTCTTT
TRBV4-2,few,TRBJ2-5,.,CASSQGIGEGETQYF,TGTGCCAGCAGCCAAGGAATAGGGGAAGGAGAGACCCAGTACTTC
TRBV10-3,.,TRBJ2-7,.,CAIREPGTSLYEQYF,TGTGCCATCAGAGAGCCCGGGACATCTCTTTACGAGCAGTACTTC
TRBV5-1,.,TRBJ1-1,.,CASSLDRTNTEAFF,TGCGCCAGCAGCTTAGACAGGACGAACACTGAAGCTTTCTTT
TRBV18,.,TRBJ2-3,TRBD1,CASLPFTGGMEDTQYF,TGTGCCAGCTTACCCTTCACAGGGGGCATGGAAGATACGCAGTATTTT
TRBV27,.,TRBJ2-5,.,CASSPTGFQGTQYF,TGCGCCAGCAGCCCCACAGGGTTCCAAGGGACCCAGTACTTC
TRBV25-1,.,TRBJ2-5,.,CASSEIGAETQYF,TGTGCCAGCTCCGAGATCGGGGCAGAGACCCAGTACTTC
TRBV12-3/TRBV12-4,.,TRBJ2-5,TRBD2,CASSGLACETQYF,TGTGCCAGCAGTGGACTAGCCTGCGAGACCCAGTACTTC
TRBV20-1,.,TRBJ2-7,.,CSARQQENYEQYF,TGCAGTGCTAGGCAACAGGAGAACTACGAGCAGTACTTC
TRBV5-6,few,TRBJ1-6,.,CASSPLAGANNSPLHF,TGTGCCAGCAGCCCCTTGGCAGGGGCAAATAATTCACCCCTCCACTTT
TRBV20-1,.,TRBJ1-2,TRBD1,CSARVQDRGGGYTF,TGCAGTGCTAGAGTCCAGGACAGGGGGGGTGGCTACACCTTC
TRBV7-2,.,TRBJ2-1,TRBD2,CASSPAGTRNEQFF,TGTGCCAGCAGCCCTGCGGGGACTAGGAATGAGCAGTTCTTC
TRBV7-2,once,TRBJ2-7,.,CASSLGPGRQQYF,TGTGCCAGCAGCTTAGGCCCGGGACGCCAGCAGTACTTC
TRBV4-2,.,TRBJ2-2,TRBD2,CASSQREGPGTGELFF,TGTGCCAGCAGCCAACGGGAGGGCCCGGGCACCGGGGAGCTGTTTTTT
TRBV4-3,.,TRBJ2-5,TRBD1,CASSLRDRDPNEQYF,TGCGCCAGCAGCCTCCGGGACAGGGACCCTAATGAGCAGTACTTC
TRBV6-4,.,TRBJ2-3,.,CASGDSGDTQYF,TGTGCCAGCGGGGACTCGGGGGATACGCAGTATTTT
TRBV5-5,.,TRBJ2-5,TRBD1,CASSFQGAGETQYF,TGTGCCAGCAGCTTCCAGGGGGCGGGTGAGACCCAGTACTTC
TRBV14,.,TRBJ2-7,.,CASSQDLDGGEQYF,TGTGCCAGCAGCCAAGATCTCGACGGAGGCGAGCAGTACTTC
TRBV6-1,.,TRBJ1-6,.,CASSEREGSPLHF,TGTGCCAGCAGTGAACGCGAGGGTTCACCCCTCCACTTT
TRBV29-1,.,TRBJ1-1,.,CSVDIWQLNTEAFF,TGCAGCGTTGATATCTGGCAATTGAACACTGAAGCTTTCTTT
TRBV3-1,.,TRBJ1-2,.,CASSPTPGTDINYGYTF,TGTGCCAGCAGCCCCACCCCCGGGACGGATATTAACTATGGCTACACCTTC
TRBV5-6,few,TRBJ2-7,TRBD2,CASSLGLAGGLYEQYF,TGTGCCAGCAGCTTGGGACTAGCGGGGGGTCTTTATGAGCAGTACTTC
TRBV6-5,.,TRBJ1-4,.,CAGLGGNEKLFF,TGTGCCGGCCTGGGGGGTAATGAAAAACTGTTTTTT
TRBV6-2/TRBV6-3,.,TRBJ2-5,.,CASSDTLEETQYF,TGTGCCAGCAGTGACACATTAGAAGAGACCCAGTACTTC